The 12 T cell receptor beta chains below come from one sample, sequenced in a study of read filtering for tumor transcriptome and immune sequencing. This library used about 360 ng RNA and molecular barcoded adaptors spanning alpha/delta and beta/gamma chains. TCRdb called the reads again in MiXCR, with one record for every CDR3 protein. This table has fewer than 30,000 distinct CDR3 sequences, less than 25% appearing once. The sequenced sample was a population of CD138-negative cells sorted from bone marrow. The receptor set was obtained from a donor aged 40 or older with multiple myeloma.

With regard to this clonotype: The junction does not match germline at one end; this may be a read error. The chain couples TRBV12-3 or TRBV12-4 to TRBJ1-1; perhaps TRBD1 as D (5 bases). The CDR3 runs 14 residues. CDR3 DNA: TGTGCCAGCAGCCCGACCGGGGGTTGCACTGAAGCCTTCTTT. Encoded protein: CASSPTGGCTEAFF.

This clonotype was observed at least ten times. The genes are TRBV29-1 and TRBJ1-5; a possible D gene is TRBD1 (5 bases). This CDR3 has 14 amino acids. Germline CDR1 is SQVTM and CDR2 is ANQGSEA. V lost 4 bases, J lost 2 bases, and 12 bases lay in between. The CDR3 protein is CSVGAGSGNQPQHF. The DNA of the CDR3 is TGCAGCGTTGGGGCAGGGAGCGGCAATCAGCCCCAGCATTTT.

The rearrangement uses TRBV11-2 and TRBJ2-3, with TRBD2 matching over 10 bases. From germline, CDR1 is SGHAT and CDR2 FQNNGV. Trimming cost V 3 bases and J 4 bases; bases outside gene matches: 4. The CDR3 is 15 amino acids. The CDR3 DNA reads as TGTGCCAGCAGCTTTAGCGGGAGGACGGCAGATACGCAGTATTTT. It translates to CASSFSGRTADTQYF.

Concerning this clonotype: This sequence may be a read error, since a much larger clone differs from it by one base. This chain joins TRBV5-1 and TRBJ1-1; no definite D call. The germline CDR1 and CDR2 sequences are SGHRS and YFSETQ. CDR3 size: 13 residues. The germline V and J ends were trimmed by 4 bases and 3 bases, with 10 bases remaining between them. The CDR3 region has the DNA TGCGCCAGCAGCCCTCTAGGGTACACTGAAGCTTTCTTT. It yields the protein CASSPLGYTEAFF.

To note about this clonotype: Without the conserved terminal phenylalanine or tryptophan, this CDR3 likely stems from a read error. The J gene is TRBJ2-5, the V gene TRBV3-1, with TRBD2 matching 13 bases. Germline V gene lookup returns CDR1 LGHDT and CDR2 YNNKEL (reference sequence). This CDR3 region has 19 residues. V was pared by 9 bases and J by 4 bases, with 20 bases of the junction left unmatched. CDR3 amino acids: CASGQESRLAGGRRETQYS. CDR3 DNA sequence: TGTGCCAGTGGCCAAGAATCCAGACTAGCGGGAGGAAGAAGAGAGACCCAGTACTCC.

This clonotype came up many times. The junction departs from the called germline gene at one end, perhaps through a read error. The chain is built from TRBV9 and TRBJ2-2; TRBD1 aligns across 8 bases. CDR1 is SGDLS and CDR2 is YYNGEE in the germline V gene. The CDR3 runs to 18 residues. The CDR3 reads CASSVDRGQGAKTGELFF. The DNA for the CDR3 is TGTGCCAGCAGCGTAGATCGTGGGCAGGGGGCGAAGACCGGGGAGCTGTTTTTT.

This clonotype was recorded many times. This chain joins TRBV24-1 and TRBJ2-3; 7 bases line up with TRBD1. V shed 3 bases, J shed 3 bases, and the junction held 5 bases outside the gene matches. This CDR3 comprises 15 residues. The germline V gene has CDR1 KGHDR and CDR2 SFDVKD. CDR3: CATSDPGQVTDTQYF. CDR3 nucleotides: TGTGCCACCAGTGATCCCGGACAGGTTACAGATACGCAGTATTTT.

The chain is built from TRBV5-4 and TRBJ2-1, with D unresolved. V was pared by 4 bases and J by 7 bases, with 18 bases between. The CDR3 spans 15 residues. Germline CDR1 reads SGHNT; CDR2 reads YYREEE (reference sequence). For the CDR3, the DNA is TGTGCCAGCAGCCCCGACCACCAGAGGCGGAATGAGCAGTTCTTC. This sequence encodes CASSPDHQRRNEQFF.

This clonotype was observed many times. The chain links TRBV29-1 to TRBJ2-4, with D possibly matching TRBD2 (5 bases). Per the germline V gene, CDR1 is SQVTM and CDR2 is ANQGSEA. There are 13 residues in the CDR3. Between the trimmed V and J ends, which lost 5 bases and 2 bases, there was a span of 10 bases. Here the CDR3 DNA reads TGCAGCGTTACCTCTAGCTCCAAAAACATTCAGTACTTC. It encodes CSVTSSSKNIQYF.

There are a few counts of this clonotype. This chain connects TRBV7-2 to TRBJ1-4; 7 bases align to TRBD1. Germline CDR1 reads SGHTA; CDR2 reads FQGNSA. V lost 5 bases, J lost 5 bases, and 8 bases stayed unmatched. CDR3 length equals 15 residues. The CDR3: CASSNRQGLNEKLFF. Written as DNA, the CDR3 is TGTGCCAGCAGCAATCGACAGGGACTGAATGAAAAACTGTTTTTT.

This clonotype rates as medium-sized. The chain links TRBV11-2 to TRBJ2-5, with D unclear. V lost 3 bases and J lost 5, with 7 bases in between. CDR3 length: 12 amino acids. CDR1 and CDR2 (germline): SGHAT, FQNNGV. CDR3 coding DNA: TGTGCCAGCAGCTTGGCTGGGGAGACCCAGTACTTC. This sequence encodes CASSLAGETQYF.

In this sample, this clonotype turned up a few times. The V gene is TRBV2, the J gene TRBJ2-2; no firm D call. This CDR3 region has 14 residues. The germline CDR1 and CDR2 sequences are SNHLY and FYNNEI. Trimming left V 8 bases short and J 2 bases short, with 12 bases between. The CDR3 DNA reads as TGTGCCAGCCGAGACCGTATCAACACCGGGGAGCTGTTTTTT. Protein: CASRDRINTGELFF.